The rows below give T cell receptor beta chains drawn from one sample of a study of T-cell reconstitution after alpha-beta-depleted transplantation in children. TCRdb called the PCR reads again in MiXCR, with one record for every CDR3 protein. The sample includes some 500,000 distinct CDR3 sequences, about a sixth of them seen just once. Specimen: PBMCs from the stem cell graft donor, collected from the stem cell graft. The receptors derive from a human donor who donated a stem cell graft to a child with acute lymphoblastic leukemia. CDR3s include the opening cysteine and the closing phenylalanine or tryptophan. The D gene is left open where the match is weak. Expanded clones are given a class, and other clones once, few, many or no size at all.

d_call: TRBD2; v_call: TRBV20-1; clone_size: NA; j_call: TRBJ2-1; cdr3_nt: TGCAGTGCTAGAGGGACTAGCGGGAGCCCCGCCTACAATGAGCAGTTCTTC; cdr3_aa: CSARGTSGSPAYNEQFF
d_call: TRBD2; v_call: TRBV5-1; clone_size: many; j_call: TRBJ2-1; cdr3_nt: TGCGCCAGCAATCTAGCGGGAGATCGATGGTTCTTC; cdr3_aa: CASNLAGDRWFF
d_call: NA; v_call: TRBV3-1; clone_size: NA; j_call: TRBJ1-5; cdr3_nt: TGTGCCAGCAGCCCTACGTCTTATAGCAATCAGCCCCAGCATTTT; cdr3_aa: CASSPTSYSNQPQHF
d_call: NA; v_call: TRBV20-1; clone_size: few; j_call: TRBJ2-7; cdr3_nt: TGCAGTGCTAGAGATAGGGTAGCAAGCTACGAGCAGTACTTC; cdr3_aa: CSARDRVASYEQYF
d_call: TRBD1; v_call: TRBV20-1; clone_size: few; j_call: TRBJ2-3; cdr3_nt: TGCAGTGCTAGCAGTGGGCAGGGGGACACAGATACGCAGTATTTT; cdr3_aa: CSASSGQGDTDTQYF
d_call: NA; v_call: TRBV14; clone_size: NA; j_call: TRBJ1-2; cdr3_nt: TGTGCCAGCAGCCGTGTTGGGGTCAACTATGGCTACACCTTC; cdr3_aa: CASSRVGVNYGYTF
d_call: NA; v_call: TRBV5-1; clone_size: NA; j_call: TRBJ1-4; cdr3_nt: TGCGCCAGCAGCAAGGACAGATTGAATGAAAAACTGTTTTTT; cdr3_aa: CASSKDRLNEKLFF
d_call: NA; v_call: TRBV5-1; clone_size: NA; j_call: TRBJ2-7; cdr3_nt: TGCGCCAGCAGCTTGGAACAGGCCTACGAGCAGTACTTC; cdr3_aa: CASSLEQAYEQYF
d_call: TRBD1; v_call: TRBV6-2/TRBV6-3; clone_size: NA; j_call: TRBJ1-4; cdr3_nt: TGTGCCAGCAGTCCTACCGGGACAGGAAATAATGAAAAACTGTTTTTT; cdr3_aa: CASSPTGTGNNEKLFF
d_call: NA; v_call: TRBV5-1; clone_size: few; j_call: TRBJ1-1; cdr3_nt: TGCGCCAGCAGCTTGGCCCCGGTAAGCGACACTGAAGCTTTCTTT; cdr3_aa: CASSLAPVSDTEAFF
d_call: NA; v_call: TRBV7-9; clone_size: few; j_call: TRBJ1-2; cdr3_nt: TGTGCCAGCAGCTCAGGGACCTATGGCTACACCTTC; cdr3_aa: CASSSGTYGYTF
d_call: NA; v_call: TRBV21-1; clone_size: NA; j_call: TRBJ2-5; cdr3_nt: TGTGCCAGCAGCAAAGAGAATTGCCGTCGTGGCACCCGAGCCGAGGAGACCCAGTACTTC; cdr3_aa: CASSKENCRRGTRAEETQYF
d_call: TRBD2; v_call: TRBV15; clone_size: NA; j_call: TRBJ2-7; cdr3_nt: TGTGCCACCAGCCCTAGCGGTAGGGGCGAGCAGTACTTC; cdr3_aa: CATSPSGRGEQYF
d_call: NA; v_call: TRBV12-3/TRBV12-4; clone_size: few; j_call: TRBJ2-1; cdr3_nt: TGTGCCAGCAGGTACGAAGGCTCCTACAATGAGCAGTTCTTC; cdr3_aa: CASRYEGSYNEQFF
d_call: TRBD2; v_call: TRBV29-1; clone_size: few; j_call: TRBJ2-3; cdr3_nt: TGCAGCGTTGCCTGGCACCTAGCGGGAGAGACCCGCACAGATACGCAGTATTTT; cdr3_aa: CSVAWHLAGETRTDTQYF
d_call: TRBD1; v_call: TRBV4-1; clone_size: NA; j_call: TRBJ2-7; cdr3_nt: TGCGCCAGCAGCCAAGTCCGACAGGGGTACGAGCAGTACTTC; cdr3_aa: CASSQVRQGYEQYF
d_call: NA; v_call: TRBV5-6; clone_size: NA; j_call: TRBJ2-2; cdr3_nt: TGTGCCAGCATCTCGGGAGCGAACACCGGGGAGCTGTTTTTT; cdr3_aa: CASISGANTGELFF
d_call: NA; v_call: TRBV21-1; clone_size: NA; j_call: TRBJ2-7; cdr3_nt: TGTGCCAGCAGCATCCGGGACAGGGGTAGGGACGAGCAGTACTTC; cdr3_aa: CASSIRDRGRDEQYF
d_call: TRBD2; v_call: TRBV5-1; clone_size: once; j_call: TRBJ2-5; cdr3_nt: TGCGCCAGCAGCTCTGGACTAGCGGGGGTTAACTTGGAGACCCAGTACTTC; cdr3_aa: CASSSGLAGVNLETQYF
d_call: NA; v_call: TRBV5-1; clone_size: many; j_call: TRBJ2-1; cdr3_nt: TGCGCCAGCAGCCTGATATTGACAGATACGGGGGACAATGAGCAGTTCTTC; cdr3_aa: CASSLILTDTGDNEQFF
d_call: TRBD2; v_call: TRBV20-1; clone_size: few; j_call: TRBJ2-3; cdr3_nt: TGCAGTGCCCCGCCGGGACTAGCGTCAGATACGCAGTATTTT; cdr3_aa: CSAPPGLASDTQYF
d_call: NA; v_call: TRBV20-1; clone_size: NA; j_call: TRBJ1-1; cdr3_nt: TGCAGACTCGGGGGTCCAGACACTGAAGCTTTCTTT; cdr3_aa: CRLGGPDTEAFF
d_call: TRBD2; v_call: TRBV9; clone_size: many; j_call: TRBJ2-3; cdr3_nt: TGTGCCAGCAGCGAGCGACTAGCGGGAGAACTAGATACGCAGTATTTT; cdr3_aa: CASSERLAGELDTQYF
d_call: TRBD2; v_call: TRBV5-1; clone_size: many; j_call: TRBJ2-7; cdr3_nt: TGCGCCAGCAGCTCCGGACTAGCGGGAGAAGAGCAGTACTTC; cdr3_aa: CASSSGLAGEEQYF
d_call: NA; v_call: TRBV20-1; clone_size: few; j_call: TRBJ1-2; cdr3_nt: TGCAGTGCCCGACAGGTCGCGCACCGGGGCTACACCTTC; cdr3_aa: CSARQVAHRGYTF
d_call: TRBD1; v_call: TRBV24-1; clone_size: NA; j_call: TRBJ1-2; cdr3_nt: TGTGCCATTCAGGGACAGGGGAACTATGGCTACACCTTC; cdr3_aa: CAIQGQGNYGYTF
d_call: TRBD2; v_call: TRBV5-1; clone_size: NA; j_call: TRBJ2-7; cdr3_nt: TGCGCCAGCAGCACAACTAGCGACTCCTACGAGCAGTACTTC; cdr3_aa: CASSTTSDSYEQYF
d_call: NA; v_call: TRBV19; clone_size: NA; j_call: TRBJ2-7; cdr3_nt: TGTGCCAGTAGTATCCGGGACGGAGGCTACGAGCAGTACTTC; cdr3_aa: CASSIRDGGYEQYF
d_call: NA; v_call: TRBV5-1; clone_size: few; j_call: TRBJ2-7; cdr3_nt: TGCGCCAGCAGCCGTTCGGGGAGCAACGACTACGAGCAGTACTTC; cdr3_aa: CASSRSGSNDYEQYF
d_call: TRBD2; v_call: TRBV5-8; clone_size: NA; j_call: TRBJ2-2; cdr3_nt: TGTGCCAGCAGCATGCCGGGACTAGCGCGTTACGGGGAGCTGTTTTTT; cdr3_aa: CASSMPGLARYGELFF
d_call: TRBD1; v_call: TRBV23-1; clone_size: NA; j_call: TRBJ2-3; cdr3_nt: TGCGCCAGCAGTCAATCGGACAGGAGTTCCACAGATACGCAGTATTTT; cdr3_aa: CASSQSDRSSTDTQYF
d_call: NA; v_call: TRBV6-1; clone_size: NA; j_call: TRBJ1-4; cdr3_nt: TGTGCCAGCAGTAGGCGGGCGGGGGGAACCCCAACTAATGAAAAACTGTTTTTT; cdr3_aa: CASSRRAGGTPTNEKLFF
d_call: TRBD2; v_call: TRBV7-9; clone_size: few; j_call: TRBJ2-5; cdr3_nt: TGTGCCAGCAGCTTACCCCTGGTAGCGGGACAAGAGACCCAGTACTTC; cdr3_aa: CASSLPLVAGQETQYF
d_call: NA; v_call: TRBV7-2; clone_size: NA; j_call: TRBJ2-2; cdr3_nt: TGTGCCAGCACCTTTTGGGCCGGGGAGCTGTTTTTT; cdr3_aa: CASTFWAGELFF
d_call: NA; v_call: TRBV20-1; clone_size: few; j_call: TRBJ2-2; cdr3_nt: TGCAGTGCTAGGGATCTAGCCAGAGAGGTCGGGGAGCTGTTTTTT; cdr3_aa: CSARDLAREVGELFF
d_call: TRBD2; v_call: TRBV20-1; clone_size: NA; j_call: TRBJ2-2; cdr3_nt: TGCACTGCTAGGGTACTAGCGGGGCGGAACACCGGGGAGCTGTTTTTT; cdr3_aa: CTARVLAGRNTGELFF
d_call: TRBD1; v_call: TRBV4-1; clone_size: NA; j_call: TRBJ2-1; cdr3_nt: TGCGCCAGCAGCCAAGGAGGGACAGGGGCCAATGAGCAGTTCTTC; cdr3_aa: CASSQGGTGANEQFF
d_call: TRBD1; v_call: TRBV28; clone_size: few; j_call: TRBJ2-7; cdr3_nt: TGTGCCAGCAGTTGGACAGGGGGTAACTACGAGCAGTACTTC; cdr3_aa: CASSWTGGNYEQYF
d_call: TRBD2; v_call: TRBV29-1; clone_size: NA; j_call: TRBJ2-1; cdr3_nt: TGCAGCGTTAAAACCGGGACTAGCTTGGCGGGGAACAATGAGCAGTTCTTC; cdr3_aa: CSVKTGTSLAGNNEQFF
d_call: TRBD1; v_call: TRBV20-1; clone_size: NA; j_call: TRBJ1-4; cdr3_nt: TGCAGTGCTAACCCGACAGGGGCGGCTAATGAAAAACTGTTTTTT; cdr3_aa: CSANPTGAANEKLFF